The clone carrying this T cell receptor beta chain was recorded once. The antigen remains undetermined. The length of the CDR3 is 15 residues. Deletions cut 5 bases from V and 0 bases from J, with 14 bases between. Germline values: CDR1 SGHVS, CDR2 FQNEAQ. CD45RO-negative, CCR7-positively selected cells formed the naive CD8 fraction, excluding terminally differentiated effector memory CD45RA+ cells. The sample is drawn from a study of shared clonotypes between healthy human individuals. TCRdb's copy holds only in-frame clones and misses some; the assay was immunoSEQ multiplex PCR. The sample has about 1,800,000 clones, about 95% seen once. The study's findings and limits: It was observed that 5% to 6.5% of naive CD4 clonotypes were shared across several donors. Sequencing depth was predicted to influence how clonotypes are shared among donors.

Sequenced input: naive CD8+ T cells sorted from blood. The V call is TRBV7-8, the J call TRBJ2-7, with a tentative D call TRBD1 (5 bases). The receptor was derived from a man younger than 30 in good health. The CDR3 DNA follows: TGTGCCAGCAGCCACACGGACACTTACTCCTACGAGCAGTACTTC. It encodes CASSHTDTYSYEQYF. The full variable domain, its missing parts supplied by reference TRBV7-8 and TRBJ2-7, is GAGVSQSPRYKVAKRGQDVALRCDPISGHVSLFWYQQALGQGPEFLTYFQNEAQLDKSGLPSDRFFAERPEGSVSTLKIQRTQQEDSAVYLCASSHTDTYSYEQYFGPGTRLTVT.